The next 22 T cell receptor beta chains were all read from a single sample in a study of T cell repertoires in cytomegalovirus infection. Antigen specificity for these receptors is unknown. TCRdb itself ran the reads through MiXCR, one entry per CDR3 protein. There are approximately 590,000 distinct CDR3 sequences in the sample; roughly 43% occur only once, and roughly 50% lies in the top ten. Specimen: cultured PBMCs, collected from culture after CMV antigen stimulation. Receptors originate from a human donor in good health (CMV status not recorded). Some clones in this sample may be carry-over from other donors' samples.

This clonotype was counted a few times. The chain couples TRBV29-1 to TRBJ1-1; D is perhaps TRBD1 (5 bases). This CDR3 contains 12 residues. Germline V gene lookup returns CDR1 SQVTM and CDR2 ANQGSEA. Trimming shortened V by 7 bases and J by 0 bases, and 9 bases separated the two germline ends. The CDR3 sequence: CSGGQLNTEAFF. CDR3 bases: TGCAGCGGAGGACAACTGAACACTGAAGCTTTCTTT.

Only a few counts were recorded for this clonotype. The V and J genes are TRBV7-2 and TRBJ2-7; 12 nucleotides line up with TRBD2. The junction had 9 bases not matched to a gene; V was cut back by 0 bases and J by 3 bases. CDR1 and CDR2 from the germline V gene are SGHTA and FQGNSA. This CDR3 region has 18 residues. CDR3 nucleotides: TGTGCCAGCAGCTTAGCGGGACTAGCGGGTAAAATTCTCTACGAGCAGTACTTC. Protein product: CASSLAGLAGKILYEQYF. The full variable domain, its missing parts supplied by reference TRBV7-2 and TRBJ2-7, is GAGVSQSPSNKVTEKGKDVELRCDPISGHTALYWYRQSLGQGLEFLIYFQGNSAPDKSGLPSDRFSAERTGGSVSTLTIQRTQQEDSAVYLCASSLAGLAGKILYEQYFGPGTRLTVT.

V usage is TRBV6-1 and J usage is TRBJ2-5; maybe TRBD1 (7 bases). The CDR3 has 16 residues. Germline values: CDR1 MNHNS, CDR2 SASEGT. Trimming shortened V by 7 bases and J by 2 bases, and 20 bases separated the two germline ends. CDR3 DNA sequence: TGTGCCAGCATTACCTGGGCGGGACAGTTTCAAGAGACCCAGTACTTC. As protein: CASITWAGQFQETQYF.

The J gene is TRBJ2-7, the V gene TRBV11-2; D is possibly TRBD2 (6 bases). V was cut by 7 bases and J by 2 bases, with 15 bases left in between. This CDR3 contains 14 residues. The germline V gene has CDR1 SGHAT and CDR2 FQNNGV. The CDR3 region is CASTLWRATYEQYF. Here the CDR3 DNA reads TGTGCCAGCACCCTGTGGAGGGCCACCTACGAGCAGTACTTC.

The chain has TRBV7-9 and TRBJ1-2; D is unclear. There are 15 residues in the CDR3. Trimming removed 4 bases at V and 4 bases at J, with 16 bases between. CDR1 is SEHNR, CDR2 FQNEAQ, per germline (reference sequence). The CDR3 spells CASSSRPQAPYGYTF. The CDR3 DNA is TGTGCCAGCAGCTCCCGGCCCCAGGCTCCCTATGGCTACACCTTC.

As for this clonotype: Just one base apart from a much larger clone, this may be a read error. The V and J genes are TRBV7-2 and TRBJ1-2; D is ambiguous. This CDR3 is 15 amino acids long. Germline V gene lookup returns CDR1 SGHTA and CDR2 FQGNSA. For the CDR3, the DNA is TGTGCCAGCGGCTTAGCGGGTCAGACTAACTATGGCTACACCTTC. This gives the protein CASGLAGQTNYGYTF.

The chain employs TRBV6-1 and TRBJ1-5; a possible D gene is TRBD1 (5 bases). Trimming removed 8 bases at V and 2 bases at J, with 19 bases between. From germline, CDR1 is MNHNS and CDR2 SASEGT. The CDR3 runs to 16 residues. The CDR3 DNA sequence: TGTGCCAGCCGCCCGAACGGGGCGGAGGGCAATCAGCCCCAGCATTTT. Protein: CASRPNGAEGNQPQHF.

This chain links TRBV7-9 with TRBJ1-5; D uncertain. CDR3 length equals 17 residues. V was trimmed by 3 bases and J by 0 bases, leaving 15 bases between them. Per the germline V gene, CDR1 is SEHNR and CDR2 is FQNEAQ (reference sequence). The CDR3 DNA reads TGTGCCAGCAGCTTCGGACCGGGATTCGCTAGCAATCAGCCCCAGCATTTT. It encodes CASSFGPGFASNQPQHF.

Turning to this clonotype: One end of the junction does not line up with germline, which may come from a read error. This sequence joins TRBV5-3 and TRBJ2-3, with D unresolved. TRBV5-3 counts as an open reading frame of uncertain function. The CDR3 extends over 13 amino acids. CDR3 DNA sequence: TGTGCCAGCAGCTTGGCCACGGTAGATACGCAGTATTTT. This translates into CASSLATVDTQYF.

The genes are TRBV4-2 and TRBJ1-2, with a tentative D call TRBD1 (5 bases). V was pared by 0 bases and J by 5 bases, with 16 bases between. Germline V gene lookup returns CDR1 LGHNA and CDR2 YNFKEQ. The CDR3 is made up of 16 amino acids. The CDR3 DNA reads as TGTGCCAGCAGCCAAGAAGGGACCGCCGAACTTTATGGCTACACCTTC. Translated: CASSQEGTAELYGYTF.

The chain uses TRBV7-8 and TRBJ2-1; 9 positions match TRBD2. The germline V gene encodes CDR1 SGHVS and CDR2 FQNEAQ. V lost 4 bases to trimming and J lost 7 bases; unmatched junction nucleotides: 14. The CDR3 sequence is 17 residues long. CDR3 sequence reads: CASSSLHFSGRGNEQFF. In DNA, the CDR3 is TGTGCCAGCAGCTCCCTACATTTTAGCGGGAGAGGAAATGAGCAGTTCTTC.

V and J are TRBV7-2 and TRBJ2-1; 9 bases are a match to TRBD2. The CDR3 is made up of 16 amino acids. Germline V gene lookup returns CDR1 SGHTA and CDR2 FQGNSA. The V segment lost 7 bases and the J segment 7 bases; nucleotides outside the gene matches: 14. The CDR3 bases are TGTGCCAGCATCCCACCTGAGGCGGGAGGGTTGAATGAGCAGTTCTTC. Its translation: CASIPPEAGGLNEQFF.

The chain carries TRBV7-2 and TRBJ2-3; TRBD2 aligns across 8 bases. CDR1 and CDR2 from the germline V gene are SGHTA and FQGNSA. The CDR3 extends over 17 amino acids. The V gene end was trimmed by 3 bases and the J gene end by 5 bases; junction bases not matched to a gene: 13. The CDR3 loop is CASSFVAGFQGGDTQYF. The CDR3 DNA is TGTGCCAGCAGCTTTGTAGCGGGGTTCCAAGGGGGAGATACGCAGTATTTT.

Ten or more counts support this clonotype. The chain links TRBV7-2 to TRBJ1-5; D uncertain. V was clipped by 3 bases and J by 0 bases, with 9 bases between them. The germline V gene encodes CDR1 SGHTA and CDR2 FQGNSA. CDR3 length equals 15 residues. The CDR3 is CASSLAAHSNQPQHF. CDR3 DNA: TGTGCCAGCAGCTTGGCAGCGCATAGCAATCAGCCCCAGCATTTT.

This clonotype was seen more than once but under ten times. The chain links TRBV7-7 to TRBJ2-1, with D tentatively TRBD2 (5 bases). The germline CDR1 and CDR2 sequences are SSHAT and FNYEAQ (reference sequence). The CDR3 loop spans 16 amino acids. The V end lost 5 bases, the J end lost 8 bases, and 22 bases lay between the germline ends. The CDR3 DNA follows: TGTGCCAGCAGCCTGGACTTAGCGTGGGAACTGGATGAGCAGTTCTTC. This encodes CASSLDLAWELDEQFF.

The genes are TRBV19 and TRBJ2-7; TRBD1 agrees at 8 bases. V was pared by 5 bases and J by 5 bases, with 5 bases of the junction left unmatched. The CDR3 totals 13 residues. Germline V gene sequence: CDR1 LNHDA, CDR2 SQIVND (reference sequence). CDR3 sequence reads: CASSVTGEDEQYF. DNA of the CDR3: TGTGCCAGTAGTGTGACAGGGGAAGACGAGCAGTACTTC.

The chain couples TRBV2 to TRBJ2-1; D is uncertain. Germline values: CDR1 SNHLY, CDR2 FYNNEI. This CDR3 is built from 12 residues. Trimming shortened V by 3 bases and J by 8 bases, and 8 bases separated the two germline ends. As DNA, the CDR3 is TGTGCCAGCAGTGATCTTGCGGATGAGCAGTTCTTC. Protein: CASSDLADEQFF.

This clonotype was counted a few times. The V gene is TRBV7-2, the J gene TRBJ1-6; TRBD1 matches at 7 bases. With 6 bases clipped from V and 9 bases from J, the junction kept 8 bases outside the gene matches. CDR3 length: 14 residues. Germline assignment: CDR1 SGHTA and CDR2 FQGNSA. The CDR3 spells CASSLRTGGSPLHF. The CDR3 region has the DNA TGTGCCAGCAGTTTAAGGACAGGCGGTTCACCCCTCCACTTT.

V gene TRBV6-6 combines with J gene TRBJ2-3, with TRBD2 matching 11 bases. The germline V gene has CDR1 MNHNY and CDR2 SVGAGI (reference sequence). V lost 7 bases, J lost 6 bases, and 9 bases stayed unmatched. CDR3 length equals 15 residues. The CDR3 region is CASTELAGVSDTQYF. CDR3 DNA sequence: TGTGCCAGCACCGAACTAGCGGGAGTTTCCGATACGCAGTATTTT.

This clonotype was counted only a few times. This chain connects TRBV7-8 to TRBJ1-6; possible D gene TRBD1, 5 bases. The CDR3 extends over 13 amino acids. Germline V gives CDR1 SGHVS, CDR2 FQNEAQ. Trimming stripped 5 bases from V and 10 bases from J, with 12 bases between. The CDR3 nucleotides are TGTGCCAGCAGCCCAGGGTTGGGATCACCCCTCCACTTT. Its translation is CASSPGLGSPLHF.

This clonotype was counted many times. This chain links TRBV7-2 with TRBJ2-5; 8 positions match TRBD2. Germline V gene data show CDR1 as SGHTA and CDR2 as FQGNSA. Trimming cost V 3 bases and J 4 bases; bases outside gene matches: 4. CDR3 size: 14 residues. The CDR3 DNA sequence: TGTGCCAGCAGCTTCCCCCTAGCGGGAGAGACCCAGTACTTC. Its protein is CASSFPLAGETQYF.

This clonotype was seen only a few times. The genes are TRBV7-8 and TRBJ2-7, with TRBD1 matching 7 bases. The CDR3 length is 14 residues. Looked up from germline, CDR1 is SGHVS and CDR2 is FQNEAQ. After removal of 5 bases from V and 4 bases from J, the junction contained 8 bases not matched to a gene. The CDR3 sequence: CASSARDSVYEQYF. The DNA of the CDR3 is TGTGCCAGCAGCGCCCGGGACAGTGTTTACGAGCAGTACTTC.